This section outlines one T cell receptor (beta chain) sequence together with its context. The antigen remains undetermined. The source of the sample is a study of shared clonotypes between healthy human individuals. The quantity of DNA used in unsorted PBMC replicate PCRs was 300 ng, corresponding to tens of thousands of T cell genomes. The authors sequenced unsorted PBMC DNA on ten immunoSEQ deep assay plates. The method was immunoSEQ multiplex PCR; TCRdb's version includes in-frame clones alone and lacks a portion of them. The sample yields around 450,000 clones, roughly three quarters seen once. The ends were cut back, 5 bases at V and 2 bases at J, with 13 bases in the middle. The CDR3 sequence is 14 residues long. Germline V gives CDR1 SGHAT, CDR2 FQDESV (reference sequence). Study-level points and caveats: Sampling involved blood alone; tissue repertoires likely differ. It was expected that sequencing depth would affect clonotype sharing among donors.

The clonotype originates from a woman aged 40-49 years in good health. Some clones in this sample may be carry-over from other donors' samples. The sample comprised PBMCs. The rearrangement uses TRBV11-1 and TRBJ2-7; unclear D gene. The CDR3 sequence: CASSPRLSPYEQYF. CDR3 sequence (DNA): TGTGCCAGCAGCCCCCGCCTTTCCCCCTACGAGCAGTACTTC.